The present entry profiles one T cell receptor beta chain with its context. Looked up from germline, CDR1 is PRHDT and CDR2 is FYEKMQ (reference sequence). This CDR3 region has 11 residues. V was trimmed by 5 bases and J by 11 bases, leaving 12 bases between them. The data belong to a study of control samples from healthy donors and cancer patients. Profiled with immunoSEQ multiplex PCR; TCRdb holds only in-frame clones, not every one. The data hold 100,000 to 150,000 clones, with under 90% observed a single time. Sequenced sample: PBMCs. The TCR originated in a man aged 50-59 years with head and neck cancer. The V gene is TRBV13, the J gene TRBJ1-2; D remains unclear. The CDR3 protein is CASSAVGRYTF. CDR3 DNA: TGTGCCAGCAGCGCCGTAGGGAGGTACACCTTC.